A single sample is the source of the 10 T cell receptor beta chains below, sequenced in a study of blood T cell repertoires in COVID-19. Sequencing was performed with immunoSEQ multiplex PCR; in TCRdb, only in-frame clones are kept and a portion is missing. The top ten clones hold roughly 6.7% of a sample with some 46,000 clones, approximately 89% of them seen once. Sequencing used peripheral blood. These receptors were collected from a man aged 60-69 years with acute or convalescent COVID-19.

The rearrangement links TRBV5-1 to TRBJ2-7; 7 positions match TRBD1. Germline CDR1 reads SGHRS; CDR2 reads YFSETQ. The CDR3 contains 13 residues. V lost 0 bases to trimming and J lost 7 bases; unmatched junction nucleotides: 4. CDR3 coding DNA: TGCGCCAGCAGCTTGGCCGAGGGGGCGGAGCAGTACTTC. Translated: CASSLAEGAEQYF. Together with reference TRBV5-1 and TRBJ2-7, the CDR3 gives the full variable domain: KAGVTQTPRYLIKTRGQQVTLSCSPISGHRSVSWYQQTPGQGLQFLFEYFSETQRNKGNFPGRFSGRQFSNSRSEMNVSTLELGDSALYLCASSLAEGAEQYFGPGTRLTVT.

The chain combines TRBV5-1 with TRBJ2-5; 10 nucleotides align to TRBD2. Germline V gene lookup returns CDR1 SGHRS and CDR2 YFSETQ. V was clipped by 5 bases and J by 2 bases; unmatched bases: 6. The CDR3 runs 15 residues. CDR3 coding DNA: TGCGCCAGCAGGCCTGGACTAGCGGTACAAGAGACCCAGTACTTC. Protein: CASRPGLAVQETQYF.

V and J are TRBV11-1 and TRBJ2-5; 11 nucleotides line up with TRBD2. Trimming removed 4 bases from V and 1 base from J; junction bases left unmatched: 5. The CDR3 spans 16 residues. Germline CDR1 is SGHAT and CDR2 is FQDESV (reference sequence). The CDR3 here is CASSSRLAGSQETQYF. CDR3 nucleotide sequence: TGTGCCAGCAGCTCCCGACTAGCGGGATCCCAAGAGACCCAGTACTTC.

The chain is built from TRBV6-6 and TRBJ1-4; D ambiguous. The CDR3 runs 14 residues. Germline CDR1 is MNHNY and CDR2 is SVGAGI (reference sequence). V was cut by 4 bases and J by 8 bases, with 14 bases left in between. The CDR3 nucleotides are TGTGCCAGCAGTTCCACTGATGGGGAGGAAAAACTGTTTTTT. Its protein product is CASSSTDGEEKLFF.

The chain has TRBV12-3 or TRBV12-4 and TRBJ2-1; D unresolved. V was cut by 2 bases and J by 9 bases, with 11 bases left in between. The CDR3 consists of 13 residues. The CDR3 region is CASSLREPGEQFF. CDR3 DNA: TGTGCCAGCAGTTTAAGAGAACCTGGTGAGCAGTTCTTC.

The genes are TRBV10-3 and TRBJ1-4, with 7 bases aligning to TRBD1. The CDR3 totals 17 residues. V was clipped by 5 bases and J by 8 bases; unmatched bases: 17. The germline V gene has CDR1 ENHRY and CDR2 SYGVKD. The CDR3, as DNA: TGTGCCATCAGTCGAGGGGGAATTGGGACAGTCCAGGAAAAACTGTTTTTT. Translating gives CAISRGGIGTVQEKLFF.

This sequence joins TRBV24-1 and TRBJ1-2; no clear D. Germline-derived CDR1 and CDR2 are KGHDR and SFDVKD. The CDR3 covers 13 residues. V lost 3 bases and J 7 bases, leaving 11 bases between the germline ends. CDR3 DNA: TGTGCCACCAGTGATAACGGAGAGTTTGGCTACACCTTC. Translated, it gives CATSDNGEFGYTF.

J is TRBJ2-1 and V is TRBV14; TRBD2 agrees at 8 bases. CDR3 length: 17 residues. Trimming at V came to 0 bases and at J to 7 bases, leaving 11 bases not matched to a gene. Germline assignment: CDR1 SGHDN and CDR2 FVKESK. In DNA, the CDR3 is TGTGCCAGCAGCCAAGATCGGGCGGGAGGCGATTCGAATGAGCAGTTCTTC. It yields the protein CASSQDRAGGDSNEQFF.

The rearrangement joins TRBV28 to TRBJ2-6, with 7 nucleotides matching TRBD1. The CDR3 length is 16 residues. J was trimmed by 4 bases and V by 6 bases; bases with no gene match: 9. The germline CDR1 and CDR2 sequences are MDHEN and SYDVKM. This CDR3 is CASRRGTGAGANVLTF. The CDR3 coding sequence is TGTGCCAGCAGGAGAGGTACAGGGGCCGGGGCCAACGTCCTGACTTTC.

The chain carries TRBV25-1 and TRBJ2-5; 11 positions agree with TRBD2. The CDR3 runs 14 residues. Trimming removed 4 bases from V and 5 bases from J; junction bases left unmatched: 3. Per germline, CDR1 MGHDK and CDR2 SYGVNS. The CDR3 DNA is TGTGCCAGCAGTGTAGCGGGAGGGGGGGAGACCCAGTACTTC. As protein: CASSVAGGGETQYF. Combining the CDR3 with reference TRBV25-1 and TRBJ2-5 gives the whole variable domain EADIYQTPRYLVIGTGKKITLECSQTMGHDKMYWYQQDPGMELHLIHYSYGVNSTEKGDLSSESTVSRIRTEHFPLTLESARPSHTSQYLCASSVAGGGETQYFGPGTRLLVL.